Below are 5 T cell receptor beta chains sequenced from a single sample in a study of human T cells and chemical hapten exposure. Time point denoted: pre-sensitization, week 0. The treatment here: therapeutic diphenylcyclopropenone sensitization with weekly scalp DPC. Using its own MiXCR run on the RACE reads, TCRdb lists one record per CDR3 protein. The sample shows about 180,000 distinct CDR3 sequences, roughly 30% of them seen only once. The sequencing here drew on whole blood, taken in connection with sensitization to the hapten diphenylcyclopropenone (DPC). The receptors here all came from a woman aged 30 to 39 with alopecia areata. Some clones in this sample may be carry-over from other donors' samples.

The rearrangement links TRBV28 to TRBJ2-7; 7 bases line up with TRBD2. The V gene end was trimmed by 3 bases and the J gene end by 9 bases; junction bases not matched to a gene: 5. Germline CDR1 MDHEN, CDR2 SYDVKM. This CDR3 spans 12 amino acids. The CDR3 region is CASSFLADPQYF. The CDR3 DNA follows: TGTGCCAGCAGTTTCCTAGCGGACCCGCAGTACTTC.

The chain joins TRBV10-3 to TRBJ2-1; no clear D. This CDR3 is built from 12 residues. In germline, CDR1 is ENHRY, CDR2 SYGVKD. V was clipped by 3 bases and J by 6 bases, with 6 bases between them. This CDR3 reads CAISDGFNEQFF. The CDR3 DNA is TGTGCCATCAGTGACGGCTTCAATGAGCAGTTCTTC.

This sequence joins TRBV5-4 and TRBJ2-7; D ambiguous. This CDR3 comprises 15 residues. V was pared by 0 bases and J by 0 bases, with 10 bases between. CDR1 SGHNT and CDR2 YYREEE come from the germline V gene (reference sequence). The CDR3 loop reads CASSLGGLSSYEQYF. CDR3 sequence (DNA): TGTGCCAGCAGCTTGGGTGGCCTCTCCTCCTACGAGCAGTACTTC. Full variable domain (outside the CDR3, taken from reference TRBV5-4 and TRBJ2-7): ETGVTQSPTHLIKTRGQQVTLRCSSQSGHNTVSWYQQALGQGPQFIFQYYREEENGRGNFPPRFSGLQFPNYSSELNVNALELDDSALYLCASSLGGLSSYEQYFGPGTRLTVT.

This clonotype has only a few counts. This chain connects TRBV19 to TRBJ2-4; 15 bases fit TRBD2. Germline CDR1 reads LNHDA; CDR2 reads SQIVND (reference sequence). This CDR3 is built from 18 residues. The V and J ends lost 5 bases and 11 bases, in that order; junction bases with no gene match: 16. The CDR3 loop is CASSPKPGLAGGRTVQYF. DNA of the CDR3: TGTGCCAGTAGTCCCAAACCGGGACTAGCGGGGGGTCGTACGGTTCAGTACTTC.

The V call is TRBV10-2, the J call TRBJ2-5, with 7 bases matching TRBD1. From germline, CDR1 is WSHSY and CDR2 SAAADI. V lost 6 bases, J lost 6 bases, and 1 base stayed unmatched. The CDR3 extends over 11 amino acids. The CDR3 DNA sequence: TGCGCCAGCAGACAGGGGAAGACCCAGTACTTC. Translated: CASRQGKTQYF.